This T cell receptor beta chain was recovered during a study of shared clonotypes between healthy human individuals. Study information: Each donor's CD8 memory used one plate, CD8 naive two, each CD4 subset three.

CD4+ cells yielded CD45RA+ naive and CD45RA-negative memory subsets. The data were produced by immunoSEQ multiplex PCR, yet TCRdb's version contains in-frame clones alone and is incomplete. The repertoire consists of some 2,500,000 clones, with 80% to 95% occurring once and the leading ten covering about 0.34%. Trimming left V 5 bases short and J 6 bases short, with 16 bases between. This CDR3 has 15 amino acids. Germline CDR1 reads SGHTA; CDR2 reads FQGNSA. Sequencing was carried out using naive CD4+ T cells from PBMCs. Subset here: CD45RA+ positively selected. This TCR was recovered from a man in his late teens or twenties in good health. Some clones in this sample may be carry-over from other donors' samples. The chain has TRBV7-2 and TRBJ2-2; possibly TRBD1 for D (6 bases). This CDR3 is CASSSRDIKSGELFF. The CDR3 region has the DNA TGTGCCAGCAGCAGCCGGGACATTAAATCCGGGGAGCTGTTTTTT. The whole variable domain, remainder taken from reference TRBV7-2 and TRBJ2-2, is GAGVSQSPSNKVTEKGKDVELRCDPISGHTALYWYRQSLGQGLEFLIYFQGNSAPDKSGLPSDRFSAERTGGSVSTLTIQRTQQEDSAVYLCASSSRDIKSGELFFGEGSRLTVL.